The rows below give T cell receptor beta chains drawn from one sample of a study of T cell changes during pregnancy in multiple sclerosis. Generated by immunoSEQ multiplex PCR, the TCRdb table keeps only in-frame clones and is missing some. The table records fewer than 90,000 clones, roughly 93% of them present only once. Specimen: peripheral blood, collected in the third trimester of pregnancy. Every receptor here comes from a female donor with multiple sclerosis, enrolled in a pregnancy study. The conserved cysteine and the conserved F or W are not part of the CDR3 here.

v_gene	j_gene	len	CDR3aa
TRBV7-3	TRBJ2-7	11	ASSLRAGYEQY
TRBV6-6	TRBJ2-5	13	ASSYEAGAQETQY
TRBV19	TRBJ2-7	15	ASSNAPRDYIRGEQY
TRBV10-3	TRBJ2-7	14	AISVPQGRRAYEQY
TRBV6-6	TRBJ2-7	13	ASSYGTRLSYEQY
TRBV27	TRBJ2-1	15	ASSLSASRELYNEQF
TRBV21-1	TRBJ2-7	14	ASSKLLGRGSGEQY
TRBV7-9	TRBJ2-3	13	ASSLHRAGSDTQY
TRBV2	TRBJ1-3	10	ASSDEAYTIY
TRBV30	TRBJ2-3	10	AWSQRQTPQY
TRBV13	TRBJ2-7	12	ASTDRGASYEQY
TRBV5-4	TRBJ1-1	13	ASSLVTGGGTEAF
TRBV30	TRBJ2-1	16	AWSDPSGITAPYNEQF
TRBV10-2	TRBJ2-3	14	ASSESSGSGTDTQY
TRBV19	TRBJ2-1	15	ASSIGGSGLVYNEQF
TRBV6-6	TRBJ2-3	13	ASSYEVGGTDTQY
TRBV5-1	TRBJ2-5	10	ASSLGEETQY
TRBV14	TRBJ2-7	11	ASSQGDTYEQY
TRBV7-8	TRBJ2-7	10	ASSSDRYEQY
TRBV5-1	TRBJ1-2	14	ASSLDPGGALYGYT
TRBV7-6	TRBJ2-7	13	ASSERTGSSSEQY
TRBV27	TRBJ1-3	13	ASSPTGGIGNTIY
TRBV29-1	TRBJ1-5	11	SVEETGGQPQH
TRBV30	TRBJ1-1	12	AWRGDRGTGEAF
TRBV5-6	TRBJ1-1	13	ASSPFRDRDTEAF
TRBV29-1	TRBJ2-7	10	SVEDLTYEQY
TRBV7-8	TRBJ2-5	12	ASSPVHRGETQY
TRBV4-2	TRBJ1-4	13	ASSQSQGADEKLF
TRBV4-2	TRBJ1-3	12	ASSLESSGNTIY
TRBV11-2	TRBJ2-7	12	ASSSLRGWYEQY
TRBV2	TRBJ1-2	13	ASSETAGNIYGYT
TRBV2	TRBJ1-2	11	ASSPAGDYGYT
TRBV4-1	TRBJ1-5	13	ASSQRTGGRGPQH
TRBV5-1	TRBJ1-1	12	ASSLATVNTEAF
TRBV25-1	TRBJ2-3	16	ASSNSTQAGSSTDTQY
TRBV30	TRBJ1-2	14	AWSVQSLRGDYGYT
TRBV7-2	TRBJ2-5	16	ASSRSPQGGGDQETQY
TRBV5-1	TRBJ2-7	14	ASSSTLDRAVYEQY
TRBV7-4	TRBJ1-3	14	ASSRTGTLTGNTIY
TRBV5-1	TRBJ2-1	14	ASSFRLAGLYNEQF
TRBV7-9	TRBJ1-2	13	ASSLAGGVSYGYT
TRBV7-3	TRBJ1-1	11	ASSLQGGQKAF
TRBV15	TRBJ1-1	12	ATSRLERAGGAF
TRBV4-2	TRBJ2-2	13	ASSQETSEVGELF
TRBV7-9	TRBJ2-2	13	ASTSDRGHTGELF
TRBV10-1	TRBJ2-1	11	ASSEGLAREQF
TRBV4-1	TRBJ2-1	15	ASSHEQGRLAYNEQF
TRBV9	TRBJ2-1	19	ASSVRPLGYSGRHSYNEQF
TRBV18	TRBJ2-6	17	ASSPDAPGTGNGANVLT
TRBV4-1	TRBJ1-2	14	ASSQDRGQMRNGYT
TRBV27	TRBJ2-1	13	ASSLTGGVYNEQF
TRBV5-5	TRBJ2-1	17	ASSLVGLAGPSAYNEQF
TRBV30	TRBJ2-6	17	AWSVLGAGGLTGANVLT
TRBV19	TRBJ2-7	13	ASSMGQGISYEQY
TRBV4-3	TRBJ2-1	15	ASSQDLTGGVSNEQF